In its sample, the clone carrying this TCR beta chain was seen many times. No antigen is known for it. Trimming cost V 4 bases and J 7 bases, with 10 bases left between them. The CDR3 is 12 amino acids. Germline values: CDR1 MDHEN, CDR2 SYDVKM. This sample is drawn from a study of T-cell reconstitution after alpha-beta-depleted transplantation in children. Broader study findings: Hyperexpanded clones declined; after one year, newly produced T cells mostly supplied diversity.

Unique molecular identifiers were incorporated when the TCRbeta library was constructed. One entry per CDR3 protein results from TCRdb running MiXCR on the PCR reads. The table records 250,000 to 300,000 distinct CDR3 sequences, about a tenth of them present only once. The V and J genes are TRBV28 and TRBJ1-2; perhaps TRBD1 as D (5 bases). This clonotype was sampled from a boy under two years old with acute myeloid leukemia, due to receive a stem cell transplant. The specimen was PBMCs, collected before TCRalphabeta/CD19-depleted stem cell transplant. The CDR3 reads CASSSSDSGYTF. In DNA form, the CDR3 reads TGTGCCAGCAGTTCCTCCGACAGTGGCTACACCTTC.